This T cell receptor (beta chain) was sequenced for a study of low-dose radiotherapy and immunotherapy resistance in tumors. Background on the study: The fractionation for Cohort 1 was 0.5 Gy per fraction every 2 weeks, totaling 6.5 Gy. For four cycles from cycle 1 day 1, patients took 300 mg oral aspirin daily.

The germline CDR1 and CDR2 sequences are SEHNR and FQNEAQ (reference sequence). Trimming removed 4 bases at V and 7 bases at J, with 8 bases between. The CDR3 is 12 residues long. In the RACIN dose-escalation trial, donors got nivolumab plus ipilimumab with aspirin, cyclophosphamide and radiotherapy. Alpha and beta chains were covered, as first-strand cDNA relied on TRAV- and TRBV-specific primers. Over approximately 19 PCR cycles, TCRs were amplified from a constant-region primer and V-primer adapter. Amplifying the isolated mRNA was done by in vitro transcription. TCRdb redid the calling of the reads with MiXCR, one entry per CDR3 protein. The data contain approximately 9,700 distinct CDR3 sequences, approximately 40% of them singletons. This clonotype showed up just once.

The chain employs TRBV7-9 and TRBJ2-1; unclear D gene. The receptor was derived from a human donor with advanced metastatic prostate, ovarian, gallbladder or colorectal cancer (not recorded which). This table probably holds off-target reads from a library built for another chain. As DNA, the CDR3 is TGTGCCAGCAGCTACCCTGGAAATGAGCAGTTCTTC. Its protein product is CASSYPGNEQFF.